This T cell receptor beta chain was profiled in a study of multiple sclerosis patients with progressive multifocal leukoencephalopathy. The CDR3 sequence is 15 residues long. V gave up 5 bases and J gave up 2 bases; unmatched junction bases: 8. CDR1 is SGDLS, CDR2 YYNGEE, per germline. Time point given: time of PML onset. Detection of JC virus DNA in cerebrospinal fluid confirmed PML diagnosed from clinical and MRI findings. PML in natalizumab-treated patients developed after between roughly 15 and 60 months of natalizumab therapy. The T3 samples were drawn when PML began. Concerning this clone itself: Its antigen remains unknown.

The study, taken as a whole, reports: In most PML patients, TRB repertoires appeared less diverse by entropy.

Sequencing used immunoSEQ multiplex PCR; TCRdb keeps in-frame clones, though not all of them. The repertoire holds fewer than 40,000 clones, with less than 90% as singletons. The sample in question was PBMCs, obtained from a patient treated with natalizumab. This sequence originates from a human donor with progressive multifocal leukoencephalopathy. The chain has TRBV9 and TRBJ1-2; 8 bases line up with TRBD1. The CDR3 DNA reads TGTGCCAGCAGGGAGGGACAGGATGTAAACTATGGCTACACCTTC. It translates to CASREGQDVNYGYTF.